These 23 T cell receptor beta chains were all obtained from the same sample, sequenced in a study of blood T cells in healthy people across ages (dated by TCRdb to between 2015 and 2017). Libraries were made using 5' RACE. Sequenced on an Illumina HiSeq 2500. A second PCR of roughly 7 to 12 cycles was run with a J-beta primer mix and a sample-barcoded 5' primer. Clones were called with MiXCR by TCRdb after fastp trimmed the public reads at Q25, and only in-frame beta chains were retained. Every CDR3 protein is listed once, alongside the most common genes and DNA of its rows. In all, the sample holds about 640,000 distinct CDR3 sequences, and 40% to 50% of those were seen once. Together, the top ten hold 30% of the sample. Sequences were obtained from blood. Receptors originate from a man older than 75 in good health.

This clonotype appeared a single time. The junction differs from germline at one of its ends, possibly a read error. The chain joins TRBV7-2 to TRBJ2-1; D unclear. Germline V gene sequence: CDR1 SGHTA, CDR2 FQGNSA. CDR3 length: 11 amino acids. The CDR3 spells CTSSPNNEQFF. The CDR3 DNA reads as TGTACCAGCAGCCCGAACAACGAGCAGTTCTTC.

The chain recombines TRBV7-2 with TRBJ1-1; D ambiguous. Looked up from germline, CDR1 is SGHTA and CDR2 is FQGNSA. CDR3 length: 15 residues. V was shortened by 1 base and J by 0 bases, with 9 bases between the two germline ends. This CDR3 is CTSSLEAGVNTEAFF. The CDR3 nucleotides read TGTACCAGCAGCTTAGAGGCGGGAGTGAACACTGAAGCTTTCTTT.

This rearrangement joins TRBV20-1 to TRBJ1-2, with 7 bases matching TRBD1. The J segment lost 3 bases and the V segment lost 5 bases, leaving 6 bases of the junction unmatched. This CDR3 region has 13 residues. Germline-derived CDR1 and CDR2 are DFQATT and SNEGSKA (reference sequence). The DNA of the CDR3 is TGCAGTGCTTATCCTACAGGGGACTATGGCTACACCTTC. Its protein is CSAYPTGDYGYTF.

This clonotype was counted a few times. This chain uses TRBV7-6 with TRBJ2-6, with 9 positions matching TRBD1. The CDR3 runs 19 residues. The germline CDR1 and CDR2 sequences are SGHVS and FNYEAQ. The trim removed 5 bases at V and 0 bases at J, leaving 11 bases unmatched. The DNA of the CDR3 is TGTGCCAGCAGCCAATACCCAGGACAGGGGAACTCTGGGGCCAACGTCCTGACTTTC. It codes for CASSQYPGQGNSGANVLTF.

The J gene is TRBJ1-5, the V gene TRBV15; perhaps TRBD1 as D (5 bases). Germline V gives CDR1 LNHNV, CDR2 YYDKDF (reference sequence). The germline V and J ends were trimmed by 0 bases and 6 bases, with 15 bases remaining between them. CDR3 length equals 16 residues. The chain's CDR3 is CATSRDSGFLGQPQHF. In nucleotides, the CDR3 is TGTGCCACCAGCAGAGATTCAGGGTTTTTAGGTCAGCCCCAGCATTTT.

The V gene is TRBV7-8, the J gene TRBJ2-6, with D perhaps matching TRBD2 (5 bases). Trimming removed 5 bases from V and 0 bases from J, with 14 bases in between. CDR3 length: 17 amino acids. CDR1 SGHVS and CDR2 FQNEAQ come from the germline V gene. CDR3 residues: CASSPWEGSSGANVLTF. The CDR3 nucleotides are TGTGCCAGCAGCCCATGGGAAGGGAGCTCTGGGGCCAACGTCCTGACTTTC.

The CDR3: CASSLLAGGDTGELFF. In DNA form, the CDR3 reads TGTGCCAGCAGCCTACTAGCGGGAGGAGACACCGGGGAGCTGTTTTTT. This chain joins TRBV6-2 or TRBV6-3 and TRBJ2-2; TRBD2 matches 12 bases. After removal of 6 bases from V and 3 bases from J, the junction contained 5 bases not matched to a gene. CDR1 and CDR2 (germline): MNHEY, SVGEGT. The CDR3 consists of 16 residues.

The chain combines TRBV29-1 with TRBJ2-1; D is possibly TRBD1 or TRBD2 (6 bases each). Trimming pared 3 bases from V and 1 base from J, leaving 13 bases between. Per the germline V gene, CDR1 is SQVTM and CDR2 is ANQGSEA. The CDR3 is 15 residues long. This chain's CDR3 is CSVDKRGRSYNEQFF. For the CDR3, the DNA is TGCAGCGTTGATAAACGGGGGCGTTCCTACAATGAGCAGTTCTTC.

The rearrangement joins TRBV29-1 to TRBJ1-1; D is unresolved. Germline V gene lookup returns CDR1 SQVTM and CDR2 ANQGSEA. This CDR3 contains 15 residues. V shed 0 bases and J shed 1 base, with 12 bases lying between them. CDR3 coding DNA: TGCAGCGTTGAAGATCAAGGGTCGGCGAACACTGAAGCTTTCTTT. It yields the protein CSVEDQGSANTEAFF.

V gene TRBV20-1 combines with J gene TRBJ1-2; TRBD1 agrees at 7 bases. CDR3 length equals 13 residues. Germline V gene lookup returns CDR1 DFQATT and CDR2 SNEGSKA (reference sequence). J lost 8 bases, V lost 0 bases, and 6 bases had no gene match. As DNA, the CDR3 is TGCAGTGCTAGAGATCAGGGGGTGGTGGGCTACACCTTC. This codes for CSARDQGVVGYTF.

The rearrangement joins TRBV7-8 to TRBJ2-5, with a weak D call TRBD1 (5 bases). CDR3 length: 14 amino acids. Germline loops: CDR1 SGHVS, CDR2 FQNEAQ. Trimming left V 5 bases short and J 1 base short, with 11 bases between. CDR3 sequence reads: CASSTRVFQETQYF. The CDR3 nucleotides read TGTGCCAGCAGCACCAGGGTCTTCCAAGAGACCCAGTACTTC. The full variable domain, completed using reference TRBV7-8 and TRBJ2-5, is GAGVSQSPRYKVAKRGQDVALRCDPISGHVSLFWYQQALGQGPEFLTYFQNEAQLDKSGLPSDRFFAERPEGSVSTLKIQRTQQEDSAVYLCASSTRVFQETQYFGPGTRLLVL.

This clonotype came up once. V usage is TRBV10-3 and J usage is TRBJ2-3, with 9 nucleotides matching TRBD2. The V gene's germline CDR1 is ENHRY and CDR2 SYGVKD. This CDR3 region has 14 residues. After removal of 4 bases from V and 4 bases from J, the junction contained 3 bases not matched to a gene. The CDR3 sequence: CAISVSGGSDTQYF. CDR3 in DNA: TGTGCCATCAGTGTCAGCGGGGGGTCAGATACGCAGTATTTT.

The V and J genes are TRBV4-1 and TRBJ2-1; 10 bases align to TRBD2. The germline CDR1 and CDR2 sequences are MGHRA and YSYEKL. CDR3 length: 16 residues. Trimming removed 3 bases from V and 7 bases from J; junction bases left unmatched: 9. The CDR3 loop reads CASSHRASGGANEQFF. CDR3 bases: TGCGCCAGCAGCCATCGGGCTAGCGGGGGAGCGAATGAGCAGTTCTTC.

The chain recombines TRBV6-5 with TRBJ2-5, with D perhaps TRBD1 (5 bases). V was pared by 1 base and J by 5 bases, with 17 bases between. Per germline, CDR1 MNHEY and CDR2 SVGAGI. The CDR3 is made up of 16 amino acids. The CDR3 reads CASSYLRQGGLETQYF. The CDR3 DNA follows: TGTGCCAGCAGTTACTTGCGGCAGGGTGGGTTGGAGACCCAGTACTTC.

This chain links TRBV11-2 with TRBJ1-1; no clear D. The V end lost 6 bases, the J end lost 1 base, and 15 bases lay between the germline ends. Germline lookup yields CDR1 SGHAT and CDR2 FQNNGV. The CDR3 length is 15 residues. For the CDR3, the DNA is TGTGCCAGCAGGGGGTGGGAGACACCGAACACTGAAGCTTTCTTT. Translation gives CASRGWETPNTEAFF.

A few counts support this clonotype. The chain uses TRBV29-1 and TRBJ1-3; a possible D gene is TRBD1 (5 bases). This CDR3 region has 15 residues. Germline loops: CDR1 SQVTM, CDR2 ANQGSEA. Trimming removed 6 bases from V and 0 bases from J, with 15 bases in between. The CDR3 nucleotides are TGCAGCGTGGGGGTTGGGGACCGCTCTGGAAACACCATATATTTT. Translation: CSVGVGDRSGNTIYF.

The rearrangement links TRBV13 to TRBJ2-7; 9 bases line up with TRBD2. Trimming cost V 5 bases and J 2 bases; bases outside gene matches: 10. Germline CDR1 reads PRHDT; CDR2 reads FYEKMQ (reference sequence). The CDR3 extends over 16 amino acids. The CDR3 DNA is TGTGCCAGCAGCCTCTGGACTAGCGAGGCTACCTACGAGCAGTACTTC. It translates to CASSLWTSEATYEQYF.

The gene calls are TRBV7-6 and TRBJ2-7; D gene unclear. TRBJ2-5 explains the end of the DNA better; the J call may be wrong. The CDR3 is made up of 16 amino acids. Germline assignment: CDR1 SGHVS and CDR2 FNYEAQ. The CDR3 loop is CASSLNPRSQQETQYF. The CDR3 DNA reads TGTGCCAGCAGCTTAAATCCCCGGAGCCAGCAAGAGACCCAGTACTTC.

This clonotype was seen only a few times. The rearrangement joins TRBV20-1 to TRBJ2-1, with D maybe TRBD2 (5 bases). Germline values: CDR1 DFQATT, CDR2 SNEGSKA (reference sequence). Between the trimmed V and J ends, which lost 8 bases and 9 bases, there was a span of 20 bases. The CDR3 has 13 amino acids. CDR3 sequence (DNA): TGCAGTACCGTGCGACCCCTTGGAGGTGAGCAGTTCTTC. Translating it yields CSTVRPLGGEQFF.

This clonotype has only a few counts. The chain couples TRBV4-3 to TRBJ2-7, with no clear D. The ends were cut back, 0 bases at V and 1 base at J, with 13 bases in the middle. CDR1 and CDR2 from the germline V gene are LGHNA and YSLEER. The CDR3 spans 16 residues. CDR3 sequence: CASSQDVAQRSYEQYF. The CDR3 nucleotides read TGCGCCAGCAGCCAAGACGTTGCACAGAGATCCTACGAGCAGTACTTC.

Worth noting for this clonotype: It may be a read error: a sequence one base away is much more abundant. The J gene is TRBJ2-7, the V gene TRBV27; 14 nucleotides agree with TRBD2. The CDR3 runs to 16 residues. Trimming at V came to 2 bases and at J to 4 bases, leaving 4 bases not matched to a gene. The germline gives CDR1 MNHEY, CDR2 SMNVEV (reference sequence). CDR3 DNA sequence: TGTGCCAGCAGTTTAACCGGGACTAGCGGGAGTTACGAGCAGTACTTC. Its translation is CASSLTGTSGSYEQYF.

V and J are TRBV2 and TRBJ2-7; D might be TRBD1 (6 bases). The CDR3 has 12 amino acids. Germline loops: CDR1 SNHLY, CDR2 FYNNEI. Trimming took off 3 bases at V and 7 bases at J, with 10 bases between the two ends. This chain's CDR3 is CASSEQGWEQYF. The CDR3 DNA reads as TGTGCCAGCAGTGAGCAGGGGTGGGAGCAGTACTTC.

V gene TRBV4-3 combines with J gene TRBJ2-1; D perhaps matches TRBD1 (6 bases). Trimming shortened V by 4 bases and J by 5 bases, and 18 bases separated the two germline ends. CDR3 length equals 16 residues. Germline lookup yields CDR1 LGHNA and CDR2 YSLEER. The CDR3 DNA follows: TGCGCCAGCAGCCCTAGGGGGACCCCGATGAACAATGAGCAGTTCTTC. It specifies CASSPRGTPMNNEQFF.